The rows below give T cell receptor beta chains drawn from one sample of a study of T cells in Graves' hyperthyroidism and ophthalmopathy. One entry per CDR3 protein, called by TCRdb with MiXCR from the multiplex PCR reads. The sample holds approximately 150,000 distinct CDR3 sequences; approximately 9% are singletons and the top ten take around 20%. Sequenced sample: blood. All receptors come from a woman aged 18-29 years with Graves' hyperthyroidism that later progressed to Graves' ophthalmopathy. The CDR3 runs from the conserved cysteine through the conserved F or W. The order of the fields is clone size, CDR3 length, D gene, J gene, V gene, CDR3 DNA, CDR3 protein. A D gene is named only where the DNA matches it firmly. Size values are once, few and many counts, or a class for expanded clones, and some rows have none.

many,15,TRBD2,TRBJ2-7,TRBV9,TGTGCCAGCAGCGTCACTAGCGGGGGGGCCTACGAGCAGTACTTC,CASSVTSGGAYEQYF
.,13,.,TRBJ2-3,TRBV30,TGTGCCTGGAGTAATAGTAACACAGATACGCAGTATTTT,CAWSNSNTDTQYF
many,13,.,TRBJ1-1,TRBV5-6,TGTGCCAGCAGCTTGACCGGGCCCACTGAAGCTTTCTTT,CASSLTGPTEAFF
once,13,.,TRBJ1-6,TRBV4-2,TGTACCAGCAGCCACATACACCGATCACCCCTCCACTTT,CTSSHIHRSPLHF
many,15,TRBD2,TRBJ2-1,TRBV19,TGTGCCAGTAAGGGGACTATCCAGAGCTACAATGAGCAGTTCTTC,CASKGTIQSYNEQFF
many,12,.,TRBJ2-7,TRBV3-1,TGTGCCAGCAGCCAAACAGACTACGAGCAGTACTTC,CASSQTDYEQYF
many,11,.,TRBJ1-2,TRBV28,TGTGCCAGCAGTTTTGGTAATGGCTACACCTTC,CASSFGNGYTF
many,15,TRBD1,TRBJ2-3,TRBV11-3,TGTGCCAGCAGCCCCCGGACAGGAAGCACAGATACGCAGTATTTT,CASSPRTGSTDTQYF
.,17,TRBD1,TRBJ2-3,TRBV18,TGTGCCAGCTCACCGTCCGCAAGACAGGGGATCACAGATACGCAGTATTTT,CASSPSARQGITDTQYF
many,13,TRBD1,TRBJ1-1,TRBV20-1,TGCAGTGCTAGAAGGACAGGGAACACTGAAGCTTTCTTT,CSARRTGNTEAFF
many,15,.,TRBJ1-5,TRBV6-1,TGTGCCAGCAAAAATAGGGGAATAGGCAATCAGCCCCAGCATTTT,CASKNRGIGNQPQHF
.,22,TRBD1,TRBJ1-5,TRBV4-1,TGCGCCAGCAGCCAAGCTCCACTCCGGGACAGGGGGAAGGAAGCAATAGGCCAGCCCCAGCATTTT,CASSQAPLRDRGKEAIGQPQHF
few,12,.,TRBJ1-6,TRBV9,TGTGCCAGCAGCGTAGGGTGGTCACCCCTCCACTTT,CASSVGWSPLHF
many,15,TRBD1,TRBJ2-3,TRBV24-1,TGTGCCACCAGTGATGGAGGGACAGGGGGAGATACGCAGTATTTT,CATSDGGTGGDTQYF
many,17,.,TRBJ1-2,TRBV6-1,TGTGCCACCAAACCCCTCCGCTCGGGGGGCACTAACTATGGCTACACCTTC,CATKPLRSGGTNYGYTF
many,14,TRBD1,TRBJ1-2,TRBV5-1,TGCGCCAGCAGCTTGGGACAGGGCCGTGGAGGCTACACCTTC,CASSLGQGRGGYTF
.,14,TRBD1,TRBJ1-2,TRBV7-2,TGTGCCAGCAGCTCACAGGGGGCGAACTATGGCTACACCTTC,CASSSQGANYGYTF
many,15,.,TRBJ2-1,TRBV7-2,TGTGCCAGCAGCCCCCATGGGGCGGCCGGCGGTGAGCAGTTCTTC,CASSPHGAAGGEQFF
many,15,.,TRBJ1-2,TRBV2,TGTGCCAGCAGTGAAGTTGGCCAGGGGACGTATGGCTACACCTTC,CASSEVGQGTYGYTF
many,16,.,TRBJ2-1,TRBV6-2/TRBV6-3,TGTGCCAGCAGTTCCTGGGCCCCGGGGATTTACAATGAGCAGTTCTTC,CASSSWAPGIYNEQFF
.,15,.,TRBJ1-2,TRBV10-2,TGCGCCAGCAGTGAGTCCAACGTCAAAATCTATGGCTACACCTTC,CASSESNVKIYGYTF
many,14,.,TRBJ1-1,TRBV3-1,TGTGCCAGCAGCCAAGGGGGAGGGGACACTGAAGCTTTCTTT,CASSQGGGDTEAFF
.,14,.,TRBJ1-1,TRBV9,TGTGCCAGCAGCGTAGTCGGAGTGTGGACTGAAGCTTTCTTT,CASSVVGVWTEAFF
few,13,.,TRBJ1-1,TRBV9,TGTGCCAGCAGCGAGGGGGGAAACACTGAAGCTTTCTTT,CASSEGGNTEAFF
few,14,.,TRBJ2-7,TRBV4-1,TGCGCCAGCAGCCAAGAGCCAGGGGACTACGAGCAGTACTTC,CASSQEPGDYEQYF
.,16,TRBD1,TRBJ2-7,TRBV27,TGTGCCAGCAGTTTATCGAGGGGGCGGTGGCCCTACGAGCAGTACTTC,CASSLSRGRWPYEQYF
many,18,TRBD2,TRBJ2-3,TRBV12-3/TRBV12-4,TGTGCCAGCAGTTTCCCATTCGAGGGCGGGAGTAGCACAGATACGCAGTATTTT,CASSFPFEGGSSTDTQYF
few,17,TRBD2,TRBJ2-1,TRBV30,TGTGCCTGGGCTTTAAGCCTAGCGGGACTTTCCTACAATGAGCAGTTCTTC,CAWALSLAGLSYNEQFF
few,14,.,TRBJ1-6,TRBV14,TGTGCCAGCAGCCAAGTGACAAACGTTTCACCCCTCCACTTT,CASSQVTNVSPLHF
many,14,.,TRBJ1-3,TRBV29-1,TGCAGCGTTGTTGGATCGGGCTCTGGAAACACCATATATTTT,CSVVGSGSGNTIYF
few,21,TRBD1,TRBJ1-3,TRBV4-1,TGCGCCAGCAGCCATCGTAAGTTCGGGGCAGGGGGCGAGAGCTCTGGAAACACCATATATTTT,CASSHRKFGAGGESSGNTIYF
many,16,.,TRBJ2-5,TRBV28,TGTGCCAGCAGAGAGCGGACGTGGTCAGTTAGAGAGACCCAGTACTTC,CASRERTWSVRETQYF
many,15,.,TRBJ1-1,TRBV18,TGTGCCAGCTCACCACTGGGAGTGGAGGGCACTGAAGCTTTCTTT,CASSPLGVEGTEAFF
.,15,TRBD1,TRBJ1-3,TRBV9,TGTGCCAGCAGCTTCACCGGGACAGCTGGAAACACCATATATTTT,CASSFTGTAGNTIYF
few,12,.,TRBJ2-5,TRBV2,TGTGCCAGCAGTGCAGGCCGGGACTCCAAGTACTTC,CASSAGRDSKYF
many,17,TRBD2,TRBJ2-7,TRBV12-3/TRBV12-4,TGTGCCAGCAGTTTGCAAGGGTGGGAGGGACTTTCGTACGAGCAGTACTTC,CASSLQGWEGLSYEQYF
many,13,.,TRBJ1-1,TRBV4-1,TGCGCCAGCAGCCAAGACAAGAAAACTGAAGCTTTCTTT,CASSQDKKTEAFF